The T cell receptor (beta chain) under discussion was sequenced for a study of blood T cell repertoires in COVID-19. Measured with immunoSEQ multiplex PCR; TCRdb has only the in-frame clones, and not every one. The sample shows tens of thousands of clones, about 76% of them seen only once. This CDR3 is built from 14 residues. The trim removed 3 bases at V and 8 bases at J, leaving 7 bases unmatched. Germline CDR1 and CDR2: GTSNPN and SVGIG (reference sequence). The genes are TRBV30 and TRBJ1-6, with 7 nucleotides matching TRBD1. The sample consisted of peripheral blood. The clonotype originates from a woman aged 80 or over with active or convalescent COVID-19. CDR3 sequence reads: CAWRRQGRDSPLHF. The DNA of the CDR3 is TGTGCCTGGAGGCGACAGGGTCGAGATTCACCCCTCCACTTT.